The T cell receptor beta chain described here comes from a study of early T cells in non-severe SARS-CoV-2 infection. Whole-study context: Sequencing of bulk RNA from unsorted whole blood was done, without chain pairing.

Tagging with unique molecular identifiers was applied to individual cDNA molecules. TCRdb reanalysed the 5' RACE reads using MiXCR and keeps one entry per CDR3 protein. The sample records 60,000 or so distinct CDR3 sequences, around 12% being singletons. This clonotype was observed a few times. Its antigen remains unidentified. CDR3 length equals 11 residues. Between the trimmed V and J ends, which lost 8 bases and 5 bases, there was a span of 12 bases. Germline CDR1 and CDR2: SQVTM and ANQGSEA. Study outcomes and limitations: The matching step, a VDJdb search, favored anti-spike CD8 responses and missed private and CD4 specificities.

The source material was whole blood, sampled at baseline. The V and J genes are TRBV29-1 and TRBJ1-1; possible D gene TRBD1, 5 bases. This sequence was found in an adult who was a healthcare worker with PCR-confirmed SARS-CoV-2 infection or an uninfected control (not recorded which). CDR3 region: CSIGTGTEAFF. CDR3 sequence (DNA): TGCAGCATCGGGACTGGGACTGAAGCTTTCTTT.